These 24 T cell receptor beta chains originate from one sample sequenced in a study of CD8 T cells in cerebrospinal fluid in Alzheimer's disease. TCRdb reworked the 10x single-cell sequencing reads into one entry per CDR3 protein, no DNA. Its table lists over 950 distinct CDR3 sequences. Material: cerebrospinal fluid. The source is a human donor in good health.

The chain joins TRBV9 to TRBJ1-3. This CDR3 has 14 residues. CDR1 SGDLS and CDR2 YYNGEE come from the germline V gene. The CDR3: CASSPLVSGNTIYF.

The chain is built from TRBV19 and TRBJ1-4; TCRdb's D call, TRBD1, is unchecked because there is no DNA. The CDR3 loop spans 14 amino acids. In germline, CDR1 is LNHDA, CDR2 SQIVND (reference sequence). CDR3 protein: CASTSGAANEKLFF.

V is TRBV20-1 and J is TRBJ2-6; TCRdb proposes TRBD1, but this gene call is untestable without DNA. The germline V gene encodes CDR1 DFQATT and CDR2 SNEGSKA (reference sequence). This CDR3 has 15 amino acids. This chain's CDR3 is CSASPLDSGANVLTF.

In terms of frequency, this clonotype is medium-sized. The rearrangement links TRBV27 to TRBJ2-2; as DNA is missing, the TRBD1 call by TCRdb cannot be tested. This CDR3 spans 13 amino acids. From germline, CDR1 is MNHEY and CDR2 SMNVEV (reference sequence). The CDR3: CASSFGATGELFF.

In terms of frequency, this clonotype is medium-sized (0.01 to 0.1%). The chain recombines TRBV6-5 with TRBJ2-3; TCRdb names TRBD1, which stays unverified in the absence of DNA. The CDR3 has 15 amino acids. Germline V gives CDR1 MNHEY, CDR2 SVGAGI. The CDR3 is CASSFGRGGTDTQYF.

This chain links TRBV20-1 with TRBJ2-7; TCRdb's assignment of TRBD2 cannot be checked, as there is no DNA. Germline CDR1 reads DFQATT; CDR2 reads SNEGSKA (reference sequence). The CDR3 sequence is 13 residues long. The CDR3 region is CSARTSGGYEQYF.

This CDR3 reads CASSSLFPGSCFF. The V and J genes are TRBV7-2 and TRBJ2-2. This CDR3 comprises 13 residues. Germline V gives CDR1 SGHTA, CDR2 FQGNSA. Variable domain in full (rest from reference TRBV7-2 and TRBJ2-2): GAGVSQSPSNKVTEKGKDVELRCDPISGHTALYWYRQSLGQGLEFLIYFQGNSAPDKSGLPSDRFSAERTGGSVSTLTIQRTQQEDSAVYLCASSSLFPGSCFFGEGSRLTVL.

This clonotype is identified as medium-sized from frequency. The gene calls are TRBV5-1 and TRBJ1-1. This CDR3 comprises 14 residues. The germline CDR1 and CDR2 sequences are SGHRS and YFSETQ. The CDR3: CASSFSQGAGEAFF.

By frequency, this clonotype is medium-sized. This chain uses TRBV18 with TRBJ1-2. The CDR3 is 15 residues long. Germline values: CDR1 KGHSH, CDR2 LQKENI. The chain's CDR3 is CASSPLGTSVTGYTF.

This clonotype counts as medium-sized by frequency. The CDR3: CASGTSVEQYF. V is TRBV2 and J is TRBJ2-7; the D gene TCRdb calls, TRBD2, cannot be checked with no DNA. This CDR3 has 11 residues. Germline CDR1 reads SNHLY; CDR2 reads FYNNEI.

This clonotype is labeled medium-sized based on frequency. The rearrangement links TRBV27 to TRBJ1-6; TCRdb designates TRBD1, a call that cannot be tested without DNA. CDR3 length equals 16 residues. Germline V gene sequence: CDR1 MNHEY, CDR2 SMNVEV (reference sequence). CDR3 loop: CASSFPPGQGGSPLHF.

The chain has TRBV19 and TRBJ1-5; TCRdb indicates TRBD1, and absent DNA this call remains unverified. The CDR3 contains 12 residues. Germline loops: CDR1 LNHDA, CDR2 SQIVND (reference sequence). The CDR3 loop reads CASSPGNQPQHF.

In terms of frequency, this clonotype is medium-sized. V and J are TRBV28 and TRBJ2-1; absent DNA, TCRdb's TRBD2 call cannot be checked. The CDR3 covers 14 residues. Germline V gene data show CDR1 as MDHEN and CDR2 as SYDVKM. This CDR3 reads CASGLTVAYNEQFF. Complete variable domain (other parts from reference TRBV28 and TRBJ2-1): DVKVTQSSRYLVKRTGEKVFLECVQDMDHENMFWYRQDPGLGLRLIYFSYDVKMKEKGDIPEGYSVSREKKERFSLILESASTNQTSMYLCASGLTVAYNEQFFGPGTRLTVL.

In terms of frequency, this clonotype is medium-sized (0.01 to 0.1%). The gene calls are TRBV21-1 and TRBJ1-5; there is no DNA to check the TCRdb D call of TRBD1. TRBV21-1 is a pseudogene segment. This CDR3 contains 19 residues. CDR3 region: CASSIASFWTGVPNQPQHF.

The CDR3 is CTSSQITPPYGYTF. The chain carries TRBV1 and TRBJ1-2; the TCRdb call, TRBD1, lacks DNA for checking. TRBV1 counts as a pseudogene. The CDR3 is 14 residues long.

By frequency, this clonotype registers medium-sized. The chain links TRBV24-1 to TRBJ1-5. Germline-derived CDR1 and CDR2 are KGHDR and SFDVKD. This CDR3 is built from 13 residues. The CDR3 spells CATSLQGIQPQHF.

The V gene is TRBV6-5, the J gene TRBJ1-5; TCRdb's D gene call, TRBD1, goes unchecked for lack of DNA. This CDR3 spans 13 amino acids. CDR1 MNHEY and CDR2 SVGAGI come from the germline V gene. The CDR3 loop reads CASGGPQHQPQHF.

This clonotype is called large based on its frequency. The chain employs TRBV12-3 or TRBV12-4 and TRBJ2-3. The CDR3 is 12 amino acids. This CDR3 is CASSFGGDTQYF.

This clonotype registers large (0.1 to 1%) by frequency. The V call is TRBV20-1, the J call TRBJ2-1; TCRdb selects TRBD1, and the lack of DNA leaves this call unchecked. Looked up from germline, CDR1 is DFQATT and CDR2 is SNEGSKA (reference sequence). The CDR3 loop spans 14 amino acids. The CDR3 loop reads CSAYRGASYNEQFF.

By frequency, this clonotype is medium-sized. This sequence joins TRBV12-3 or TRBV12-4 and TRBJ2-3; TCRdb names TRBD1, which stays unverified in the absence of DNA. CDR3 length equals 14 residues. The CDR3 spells CASRETGGGDTQYF.

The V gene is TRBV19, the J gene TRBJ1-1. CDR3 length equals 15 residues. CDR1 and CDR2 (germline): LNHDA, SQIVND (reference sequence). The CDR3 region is CASSTPGESNTEAFF. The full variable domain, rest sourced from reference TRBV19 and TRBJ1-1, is DGGITQSPKYLFRKEGQNVTLSCEQNLNHDAMYWYRQDPGQGLRLIYYSQIVNDFQKGDIAEGYSVSREKKESFPLTVTSAQKNPTAFYLCASSTPGESNTEAFFGQGTRLTVV.

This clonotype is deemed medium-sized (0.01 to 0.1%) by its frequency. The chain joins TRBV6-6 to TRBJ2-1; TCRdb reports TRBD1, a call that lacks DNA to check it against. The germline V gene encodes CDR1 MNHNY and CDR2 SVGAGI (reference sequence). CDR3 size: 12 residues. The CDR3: CASTPGGNEQFF.

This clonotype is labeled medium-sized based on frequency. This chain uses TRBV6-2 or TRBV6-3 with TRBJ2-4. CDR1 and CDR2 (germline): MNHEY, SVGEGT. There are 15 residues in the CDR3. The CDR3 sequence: CASTYGRLAKNIQYF.

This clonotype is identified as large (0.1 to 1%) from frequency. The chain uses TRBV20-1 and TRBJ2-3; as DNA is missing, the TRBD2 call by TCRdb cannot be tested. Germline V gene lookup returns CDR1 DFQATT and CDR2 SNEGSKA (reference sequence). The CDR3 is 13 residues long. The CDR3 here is CSARLAGADTQYF.